The rows below give T cell receptor beta chains drawn from one sample of a study of breast tumors, draining lymph nodes, adjacent tissues. TCRdb fed the multiplex PCR reads into MiXCR, producing one record per CDR3 protein. The sample holds tens of thousands of distinct CDR3 sequences, over 25% seen once. The sample taken for sequencing was axillary lymph node tissue. These receptors came from a female donor with breast cancer. Some clones in this sample may be carry-over from other donors' samples. CDR3s include the opening cysteine and the closing phenylalanine or tryptophan. Each record gives: CDR3 length, V gene, J gene, clone size, D gene, CDR3 DNA, CDR3 protein. D genes are given only for firm matches. Expanded clones are given a class, and other clones once, few, many or no size at all.

cdr3_length: 14; v_call: TRBV6-2/TRBV6-3; j_call: TRBJ1-5; clone_size: many; d_call: NA; cdr3_nt: TGTGCCAGCAGTTACTCCAACTTCAATCAGCCCCAGCATTTT; cdr3_aa: CASSYSNFNQPQHF
cdr3_length: 14; v_call: TRBV27; j_call: TRBJ1-5; clone_size: many; d_call: NA; cdr3_nt: TGTGCCAGCATGAGATCGGGGAGAAATCAGCCCCAGCATTTT; cdr3_aa: CASMRSGRNQPQHF
cdr3_length: 16; v_call: TRBV9; j_call: TRBJ1-4; clone_size: many; d_call: NA; cdr3_nt: TGTGCCACCCCTGTGAGGGGCGCGGAAACTAATGAAAAACTGTTTTTT; cdr3_aa: CATPVRGAETNEKLFF
cdr3_length: 16; v_call: TRBV7-9; j_call: TRBJ2-2; clone_size: many; d_call: TRBD2; cdr3_nt: TGTGCCAGCAGCCCCCCCAGCGGGGAGAACACCGGGGAGCTGTTTTTT; cdr3_aa: CASSPPSGENTGELFF
cdr3_length: 15; v_call: TRBV4-2; j_call: TRBJ2-2; clone_size: many; d_call: NA; cdr3_nt: TGTGCCAGCAGCCAAGAGGGAGCGAACACCGGGGAGCTGTTTTTT; cdr3_aa: CASSQEGANTGELFF
cdr3_length: 15; v_call: TRBV19; j_call: TRBJ2-3; clone_size: many; d_call: NA; cdr3_nt: TGTGCCACCTATGATGGCCTCCGAGGCACAGATACGCAGTATTTT; cdr3_aa: CATYDGLRGTDTQYF
cdr3_length: 11; v_call: TRBV20-1; j_call: TRBJ2-1; clone_size: NA; d_call: NA; cdr3_nt: TGCAGTGCAGCCACAGAGGAAGAGCAGTTCTTC; cdr3_aa: CSAATEEEQFF
cdr3_length: 14; v_call: TRBV2; j_call: TRBJ2-5; clone_size: many; d_call: NA; cdr3_nt: TGTGCCAGCAGTGGAGGGCCGGAGTGGGAGACCCAGTACTTC; cdr3_aa: CASSGGPEWETQYF
cdr3_length: 14; v_call: TRBV30; j_call: TRBJ1-4; clone_size: NA; d_call: TRBD1; cdr3_nt: TGTGCCTGGACCCGGGACAGGGGAAATGAAAAACTGTTTTTT; cdr3_aa: CAWTRDRGNEKLFF
cdr3_length: 16; v_call: TRBV2; j_call: TRBJ2-7; clone_size: many; d_call: TRBD2; cdr3_nt: TGTGCCAGCAGTGAATACGTTGGCGCGGGAGGGTACGAGCAGTACTTC; cdr3_aa: CASSEYVGAGGYEQYF
cdr3_length: 13; v_call: TRBV20-1; j_call: TRBJ1-4; clone_size: many; d_call: TRBD1; cdr3_nt: TGCAGTGCTTCCCGGGACAGGGATGAAAAACTGTTTTTT; cdr3_aa: CSASRDRDEKLFF
cdr3_length: 13; v_call: TRBV20-1; j_call: TRBJ1-1; clone_size: few; d_call: NA; cdr3_nt: TGCAGTGCTAGAACCAGCATGAACACTGAAGCTTTCTTT; cdr3_aa: CSARTSMNTEAFF
cdr3_length: 14; v_call: TRBV27; j_call: TRBJ1-5; clone_size: many; d_call: NA; cdr3_nt: TGTGCCAGCAGTTTGGGGAATAGCAATCAGCCCCAGCATTTT; cdr3_aa: CASSLGNSNQPQHF
cdr3_length: 15; v_call: TRBV9; j_call: TRBJ1-2; clone_size: many; d_call: NA; cdr3_nt: TGTGCCAGCAGCGACCCTCGGATAGGGAGGGATGGCTACACCTTC; cdr3_aa: CASSDPRIGRDGYTF
cdr3_length: 15; v_call: TRBV27; j_call: TRBJ2-7; clone_size: many; d_call: TRBD1; cdr3_nt: TGTGCCAGCAGTTTTTCCGGGACAGCTTCCTACGAGCAGTACTTC; cdr3_aa: CASSFSGTASYEQYF
cdr3_length: 14; v_call: TRBV7-2; j_call: TRBJ2-2; clone_size: many; d_call: NA; cdr3_nt: TGTGCCAGCAGCTTAGGAGGGGCGACCGGGGAGCTGTTTTTT; cdr3_aa: CASSLGGATGELFF
cdr3_length: 15; v_call: TRBV7-9; j_call: TRBJ1-1; clone_size: few; d_call: NA; cdr3_nt: TGTGCCAGCAGCCTCGGGGCTCGTTCCCACACTGAAGCTTTCTTT; cdr3_aa: CASSLGARSHTEAFF
cdr3_length: 14; v_call: TRBV5-1; j_call: TRBJ2-7; clone_size: many; d_call: NA; cdr3_nt: TGCGCCAGCAGCTTGGCAGGGGATTTCCACGAGCAGTACTTC; cdr3_aa: CASSLAGDFHEQYF
cdr3_length: 15; v_call: TRBV28; j_call: TRBJ2-7; clone_size: many; d_call: TRBD1; cdr3_nt: TGTGCCAGCCCGGGCCACACGACAGGGTTCTACGAGCAGTACTTC; cdr3_aa: CASPGHTTGFYEQYF
cdr3_length: 21; v_call: TRBV7-2; j_call: TRBJ2-2; clone_size: once; d_call: NA; cdr3_nt: NA; cdr3_aa: CASSAQVYEQYFGPGTGELFF
cdr3_length: 13; v_call: TRBV20-1; j_call: TRBJ2-7; clone_size: many; d_call: TRBD2; cdr3_nt: TGCAGTGCTAGAGAGGGCGGGAGCAGTGAGCAGTACTTC; cdr3_aa: CSAREGGSSEQYF
cdr3_length: 12; v_call: TRBV20-1; j_call: TRBJ2-5; clone_size: many; d_call: NA; cdr3_nt: TGCAGTGCTAGAGACTACGCGGAGACCCAGTACTTC; cdr3_aa: CSARDYAETQYF
cdr3_length: 12; v_call: TRBV6-5; j_call: TRBJ2-2; clone_size: many; d_call: NA; cdr3_nt: TGTGCCAGCAGTTACAGGAGGGGGGAGCTGTTTTTT; cdr3_aa: CASSYRRGELFF
cdr3_length: 11; v_call: TRBV2; j_call: TRBJ1-4; clone_size: NA; d_call: NA; cdr3_nt: TGTGCCAGCAGTGATCGTGCAAGACTGTTTTTT; cdr3_aa: CASSDRARLFF
cdr3_length: 16; v_call: TRBV4-2; j_call: TRBJ2-3; clone_size: NA; d_call: TRBD2; cdr3_nt: TGTGCCAGCAGCCAAGTCGGACTAGCGGACACAGATACGCAGTATTTT; cdr3_aa: CASSQVGLADTDTQYF
cdr3_length: 17; v_call: TRBV4-3; j_call: TRBJ1-4; clone_size: NA; d_call: NA; cdr3_nt: TGCGCCAGCAGCCAGGATCTGAGGGGCGGGAATAATGAAAGACTGTTTTTT; cdr3_aa: CASSQDLRGGNNERLFF
cdr3_length: 15; v_call: TRBV7-9; j_call: TRBJ1-2; clone_size: many; d_call: NA; cdr3_nt: TGTGCCAGCAGCCCTTCACTTTCAGGGAACTATGGCTACACCTTC; cdr3_aa: CASSPSLSGNYGYTF
cdr3_length: 14; v_call: TRBV5-4; j_call: TRBJ2-2; clone_size: many; d_call: NA; cdr3_nt: TGTGCCAGCAGCTTGGTCCGGGACACCGGGGAGCTGTTTTTT; cdr3_aa: CASSLVRDTGELFF
cdr3_length: 13; v_call: TRBV28; j_call: TRBJ1-2; clone_size: many; d_call: NA; cdr3_nt: TGTGCCAGCAGTTTATCGGTCAGCTATGGCTACACCTTC; cdr3_aa: CASSLSVSYGYTF
cdr3_length: 16; v_call: TRBV12-3/TRBV12-4; j_call: TRBJ2-1; clone_size: NA; d_call: TRBD2; cdr3_nt: TGTGTCAGCAGTCGCAAGCGGGAGGGCCTCCTCAATGAGCAGTTCTTC; cdr3_aa: CVSSRKREGLLNEQFF
cdr3_length: 14; v_call: TRBV11-3; j_call: TRBJ2-7; clone_size: many; d_call: TRBD2; cdr3_nt: TGTGCCAGCAGCTACCGGGAGGCCACCTACGAGCAGTACTTC; cdr3_aa: CASSYREATYEQYF
cdr3_length: 22; v_call: TRBV15; j_call: TRBJ2-1; clone_size: many; d_call: TRBD2; cdr3_nt: TGTGCCACCAGCAGACCTTGGGCCCCGGGACTAGCGGGTTTTCTGTCCTACAATGAGCAGTTCTTC; cdr3_aa: CATSRPWAPGLAGFLSYNEQFF
cdr3_length: 15; v_call: TRBV12-3/TRBV12-4; j_call: TRBJ1-1; clone_size: NA; d_call: TRBD1; cdr3_nt: TGTGCCAGCAGCACAGGGGGCCGCCTGAACACTGAAGCTTTCTTT; cdr3_aa: CASSTGGRLNTEAFF
cdr3_length: 14; v_call: TRBV20-1; j_call: TRBJ2-3; clone_size: many; d_call: NA; cdr3_nt: TGCAGTGCTGAGGGAGTTGGGTATCGGAATCCGCAGTATTTT; cdr3_aa: CSAEGVGYRNPQYF
cdr3_length: 14; v_call: TRBV11-2; j_call: TRBJ1-1; clone_size: few; d_call: NA; cdr3_nt: TGTGCCAGCAGCTTAGGGGGCGCTACCACTGAAGCTTTCTTT; cdr3_aa: CASSLGGATTEAFF
cdr3_length: 16; v_call: TRBV4-1; j_call: TRBJ2-7; clone_size: many; d_call: NA; cdr3_nt: TGCGCCAGCAGCCAAGATGCAGTGACCTTAGGCTACGAGCAGTACTTC; cdr3_aa: CASSQDAVTLGYEQYF
cdr3_length: 15; v_call: TRBV4-1; j_call: TRBJ2-2; clone_size: many; d_call: TRBD2; cdr3_nt: TGCGCCAGCAGCTTGAGTGCGGGGGGCTTCGGGGAGCTGTTTTTT; cdr3_aa: CASSLSAGGFGELFF
cdr3_length: 15; v_call: TRBV5-1; j_call: TRBJ2-3; clone_size: many; d_call: TRBD2; cdr3_nt: TGCGCCAGCAGCTTCTCTGCGGGAGCGGAAGATACGCAGTATTTT; cdr3_aa: CASSFSAGAEDTQYF
cdr3_length: 16; v_call: TRBV7-3; j_call: TRBJ2-1; clone_size: NA; d_call: NA; cdr3_nt: TGTGCCAGCAGCGACCCCCGGAAGGCGGGTAACAGTGAGCAATTCTTC; cdr3_aa: CASSDPRKAGNSEQFF
cdr3_length: 15; v_call: TRBV9; j_call: TRBJ1-4; clone_size: NA; d_call: NA; cdr3_nt: TGTGCCAGCAGCGTAGAAGGGACGTACGGAGAAAAACTGTTTTTT; cdr3_aa: CASSVEGTYGEKLFF
cdr3_length: 14; v_call: TRBV19; j_call: TRBJ2-7; clone_size: many; d_call: NA; cdr3_nt: TGTGCCAGTAGTCTGGTTGGACTCAACTACGAGCAGTACTTC; cdr3_aa: CASSLVGLNYEQYF
cdr3_length: 16; v_call: TRBV4-3; j_call: TRBJ2-3; clone_size: many; d_call: TRBD2; cdr3_nt: TGCGCCAGCAGCCGGGGACTAGCGGGAGTGGGGGATACGCAGTATTTT; cdr3_aa: CASSRGLAGVGDTQYF
cdr3_length: 15; v_call: TRBV9; j_call: TRBJ1-6; clone_size: NA; d_call: NA; cdr3_nt: TGTGCCAGCAGTTTACCCGGGTCCTACAATTCACCCCCCCACTTT; cdr3_aa: CASSLPGSYNSPPHF
cdr3_length: 14; v_call: TRBV7-2; j_call: TRBJ2-7; clone_size: NA; d_call: TRBD2; cdr3_nt: TGTGCCAGCAGCCTAGCGGGCAGGGGCTACGAGCAGTACTTC; cdr3_aa: CASSLAGRGYEQYF
cdr3_length: 18; v_call: TRBV12-3/TRBV12-4; j_call: TRBJ1-4; clone_size: NA; d_call: TRBD1; cdr3_nt: TGTGCCAGCGGAAATTCCGGGACAGGGGGTGAAGATAGTGAAAAACTGTTTTTT; cdr3_aa: CASGNSGTGGEDSEKLFF
cdr3_length: 14; v_call: TRBV10-3; j_call: TRBJ2-2; clone_size: many; d_call: NA; cdr3_nt: TGTGCCATCATGGCGGTAGCGAACACCGGGGAGCTGTTTTTT; cdr3_aa: CAIMAVANTGELFF
cdr3_length: 14; v_call: TRBV19; j_call: TRBJ2-7; clone_size: many; d_call: NA; cdr3_nt: TGTGCCAGTATATCGGGGGAACCCCCCTACGAGCAGTACTTC; cdr3_aa: CASISGEPPYEQYF
cdr3_length: 16; v_call: TRBV4-2; j_call: TRBJ2-6; clone_size: NA; d_call: NA; cdr3_nt: TGTGCCAGCAGCCAACTAAGGGGTACTGGGGCCAACGTCCTGACTTTC; cdr3_aa: CASSQLRGTGANVLTF